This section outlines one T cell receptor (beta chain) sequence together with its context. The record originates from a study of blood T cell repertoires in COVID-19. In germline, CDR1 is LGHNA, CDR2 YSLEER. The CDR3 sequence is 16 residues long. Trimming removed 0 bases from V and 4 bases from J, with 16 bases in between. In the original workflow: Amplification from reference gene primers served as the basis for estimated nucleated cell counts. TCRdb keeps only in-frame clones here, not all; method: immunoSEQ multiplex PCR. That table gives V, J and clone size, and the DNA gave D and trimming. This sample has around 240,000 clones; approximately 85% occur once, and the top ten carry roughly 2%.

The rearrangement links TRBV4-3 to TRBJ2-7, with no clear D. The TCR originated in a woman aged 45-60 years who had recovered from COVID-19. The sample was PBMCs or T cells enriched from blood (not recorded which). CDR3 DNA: TGCGCCAGCAGCCAAGAAGCCCTAGGTGGCGGTTACGAGCAGTACTTC. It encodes CASSQEALGGGYEQYF.